One and the same sample provided the 25 T cell receptor beta chains below, sequenced in a study of vaccination and CD4 T cells after COVID-19. The antigens these receptors bind are not known. Treatment denoted: roughly 10-day PBMC culture with coronavirus spike peptide pools or control peptides (ViraFEST assay). The Oncomine TCR Beta short-read assay was what sequenced the DNA obtained from cultured CD4+ T cells. In TCRdb, the PCR reads were re-called with MiXCR into one record per CDR3 protein. This sample has around 13,000 distinct CDR3 sequences; around 55% occur once, and the top ten carry more than 8%. Sequencing was performed on CD4+ T cells from blood, cultured in vitro, taken before SARS-CoV-2 vaccination. The origin of the receptors is a human donor who had recovered from COVID-19.

The rearrangement links TRBV25-1 to TRBJ1-2; D perhaps matches TRBD1 (6 bases). CDR1 is MGHDK, CDR2 SYGVNS, per germline. CDR3 length equals 17 residues. Trimming removed 0 bases at V and 3 bases at J, with 17 bases between. DNA of the CDR3: TGTGCCAGCAGTGAATATGGGAACAGGGCCGACCACTATGGCTACACCTTC. Translated, it gives CASSEYGNRADHYGYTF.

This chain's CDR3 is CSARDQGTGNNSPLHF. CDR3 coding DNA: TGCAGTGCTAGAGATCAAGGGACAGGGAATAATTCACCCCTCCACTTT. This chain uses TRBV20-1 with TRBJ1-6, with 9 bases that match TRBD1. The germline gives CDR1 DFQATT, CDR2 SNEGSKA (reference sequence). The CDR3 is 16 amino acids. With V trimmed by 0 bases and J by 5 bases, 5 bases remained unmatched.

This clonotype was recorded once. The chain employs TRBV6-1 and TRBJ2-7; 8 positions match TRBD1. V trimming: 6 bases; J trimming: 3 bases; junction bases outside the gene matches: 10. Germline values: CDR1 MNHNS, CDR2 SASEGT. The CDR3 contains 15 residues. This chain's CDR3 is CASRPGAGGHYEQYF. In DNA form, the CDR3 reads TGTGCCAGCAGGCCAGGGGCAGGGGGCCACTACGAGCAGTACTTC.

CDR3 region: CAWSDSEGQHF. The CDR3 bases are TGTGCCTGGAGCGACAGTGAAGGACAGCATTTT. This rearrangement joins TRBV30 to TRBJ1-5, with D perhaps matching TRBD1 (5 bases). The CDR3 is 11 residues long. Trimming removed 3 bases from V and 13 bases from J, with 13 bases in between. Germline CDR1 and CDR2: GTSNPN and SVGIG (reference sequence). The full variable domain, in which reference TRBV30 and TRBJ1-5 provide the parts outside the CDR3, is SQTIHQWPATLVQPVGSPLSLECTVEGTSNPNLYWYRQAAGRGLQLLFYSVGIGQISSEVPQNLSASRPQDRQFILSSKKLLLSDSGFYLCAWSDSEGQHFGDGTRLSIL.

This clonotype was counted a single time. The junction departs from germline at one end; a sequencing error may be responsible. This chain connects TRBV27 to TRBJ1-1; 11 bases are a match to TRBD1. The CDR3 totals 18 residues. CDR1 is MNHEY and CDR2 is SMNVEV in the germline V gene (reference sequence). The CDR3 spells CASSLSSRTGGARTEAFF. Here the CDR3 DNA reads TGTGCCAGCAGTTTATCTTCCCGGACAGGGGGCGCGAGGACTGAGGCTTTCTTT.

The V call is TRBV5-5, the J call TRBJ1-2; D unclear. There are 12 residues in the CDR3. Germline V gene data show CDR1 as SGHKS and CDR2 as YYEKEE (reference sequence). Trimming shortened V by 4 bases and J by 1 base, and 5 bases separated the two germline ends. CDR3 nucleotide sequence: TGTGCCAGCAGCACCGTTAACTATGGCTACACCTTC. Translated: CASSTVNYGYTF. Combining the CDR3 with reference TRBV5-5 and TRBJ1-2 gives the whole variable domain DAGVTQSPTHLIKTRGQQVTLRCSPISGHKSVSWYQQVLGQGPQFIFQYYEKEERGRGNFPDRFSARQFPNYSSELNVNALLLGDSALYLCASSTVNYGYTFGSGTRLTVV.

V and J are TRBV30 and TRBJ1-2; TRBD1 might be the D (6 bases). Between the trimmed V and J ends, which lost 7 bases and 5 bases, there was a span of 11 bases. This CDR3 contains 11 residues. Germline V lookup: CDR1 GTSNPN, CDR2 SVGIG (reference sequence). The CDR3 DNA reads as TGTGCCTTGGACAGTTCATATGGCTACACCTTC. Translating it yields CALDSSYGYTF.

This sequence joins TRBV12-3 or TRBV12-4 and TRBJ2-3; 7 bases are shared with TRBD1. This CDR3 comprises 14 residues. V lost 5 bases and J lost 1; bases outside the gene matches: 3. Here the CDR3 DNA reads TGTGCCAGCAGTGGACAGGTGGGCACAGATACGCAGTATTTT. The encoded protein is CASSGQVGTDTQYF.

This clonotype was found a few times. The chain uses TRBV7-9 and TRBJ1-6; D not certain. Deletions cut 6 bases from V and 7 bases from J, with 4 bases between. Germline lookup yields CDR1 SEHNR and CDR2 FQNEAQ (reference sequence). This CDR3 contains 11 residues. CDR3 nucleotides: TGTGCCAGCAGTCTAAATTCACCCCTCCACTTT. As protein: CASSLNSPLHF.

The chain has TRBV27 and TRBJ2-1, with D maybe TRBD2 (5 bases). Trimming shortened V by 3 bases and J by 0 bases, and 9 bases separated the two germline ends. This CDR3 is 15 amino acids long. Germline V gene sequence: CDR1 MNHEY, CDR2 SMNVEV (reference sequence). DNA of the CDR3: TGTGCCAGCAGTTTTGACGGGGACTCCTACAATGAGCAGTTCTTC. Translated, it gives CASSFDGDSYNEQFF.

As DNA, the CDR3 is TGCAGTGCTGCCAGGGGGGGCTCCTACGAGCAGTACTTC. Its protein is CSAARGGSYEQYF. The rearrangement links TRBV20-1 to TRBJ2-7; D could derive from TRBD1 or TRBD2 (7 bases each). Between the trimmed V and J ends, which lost 5 bases and 0 bases, there was a span of 11 bases. Germline V lookup: CDR1 DFQATT, CDR2 SNEGSKA (reference sequence). The CDR3 totals 13 residues.

This rearrangement joins TRBV7-9 to TRBJ2-3; 8 positions match TRBD2. CDR1 is SEHNR and CDR2 is FQNEAQ in the germline V gene (reference sequence). CDR3 length equals 15 residues. The V segment lost 6 bases and the J segment 5 bases; nucleotides outside the gene matches: 10. The CDR3 DNA reads as TGTGCCAGCAGTCCCCGCGGGGGGTTAGGAGATACGCAGTATTTT. The encoded protein is CASSPRGGLGDTQYF.

The V call is TRBV20-1, the J call TRBJ1-1, with D hard to call. V dropped 3 bases and J dropped 1 base, with 6 bases sitting between them. Germline-derived CDR1 and CDR2 are DFQATT and SNEGSKA (reference sequence). The CDR3 extends over 12 amino acids. In nucleotides, the CDR3 is TGCAGTGCTAGGACCCAGAACACTGAAGCTTTCTTT. This translates into CSARTQNTEAFF.

This sequence joins TRBV6-1 and TRBJ2-1, with a weak D call TRBD2 (5 bases). There are 15 residues in the CDR3. With 5 bases removed from V and 6 bases from J, the gap between germline ends came to 17 bases. The germline CDR1 and CDR2 sequences are MNHNS and SASEGT. This CDR3 reads CASSRWTLSGNEQFF. CDR3 sequence (DNA): TGTGCCAGCAGTCGATGGACTTTATCGGGCAATGAGCAGTTCTTC.

As regards this clonotype: One junction end disagrees with the germline gene, perhaps due to a read error. This sequence joins TRBV30 and TRBJ1-2; no clear D. The CDR3 runs to 12 residues. Germline V gives CDR1 GTSNPN, CDR2 SVGIG (reference sequence). The CDR3 reads CAWSEGRHGPRF. As DNA, the CDR3 is TGTGCCTGGAGCGAGGGTCGACACGGCCCCCGCTTC.

This clonotype has a handful of counts. This chain connects TRBV19 to TRBJ1-2; D not resolved. CDR3 length: 14 amino acids. V was clipped by 6 bases and J by 1 base, with 12 bases between them. Germline V lookup: CDR1 LNHDA, CDR2 SQIVND (reference sequence). The CDR3 nucleotides read TGTGCCAGTAGCCCTGTGGGGTATAACTATGGCTACACCTTC. Its translation: CASSPVGYNYGYTF.

This chain connects TRBV20-1 to TRBJ1-2, with unresolved D. Germline-derived CDR1 and CDR2 are DFQATT and SNEGSKA (reference sequence). Trimming removed 0 bases at V and 1 base at J, with 12 bases between. The CDR3 spans 15 residues. CDR3 nucleotide sequence: TGCAGTGCTAGAGAGGGAGTCTTACATAACTATGGCTACACCTTC. Translating gives CSAREGVLHNYGYTF.

V is TRBV7-2 and J is TRBJ1-5, with D possibly being TRBD1 (6 bases). Germline V gene data show CDR1 as SGHTA and CDR2 as FQGNSA. V lost 5 bases, J lost 7 bases, and 18 bases lay in between. CDR3 length equals 15 residues. The CDR3 protein is CASSLDSADRQPQHF. DNA of the CDR3: TGTGCCAGCAGCCTCGATTCTGCGGACAGACAGCCCCAGCATTTT.

The V call is TRBV5-5, the J call TRBJ1-3, with D perhaps matching TRBD1 (5 bases). Between the trimmed V and J ends, which lost 5 bases and 4 bases, there was a span of 16 bases. The CDR3 contains 15 residues. CDR1 and CDR2 (germline): SGHKS, YYEKEE (reference sequence). The CDR3 DNA sequence: TGTGCCAGCAGTGTGATAGGGACGTTGGGAAACACCATATATTTT. Its protein product is CASSVIGTLGNTIYF.

This clonotype was seen only a few times. The chain uses TRBV27 and TRBJ1-5; D remains ambiguous. CDR3 length: 15 residues. Germline values: CDR1 MNHEY, CDR2 SMNVEV (reference sequence). Trimming stripped 6 bases from V and 6 bases from J, with 18 bases between. The CDR3 DNA is TGTGCCAGCAGCCCAGCGGGCGGATCGTTTCAGCCCCAGCATTTT. Protein product: CASSPAGGSFQPQHF.

This clonotype was observed once. The chain employs TRBV18 and TRBJ2-3, with 10 bases lining up with TRBD1. CDR1 is KGHSH, CDR2 LQKENI, per germline. This CDR3 spans 15 amino acids. J lost 6 bases, V lost 1 base, and 4 bases had no gene match. For the CDR3, the DNA is TGTGCCAGCTCACCACGGGACAGGGGTATGGATACGCAGTATTTT. The encoded protein is CASSPRDRGMDTQYF. Drawing the rest from reference TRBV18 and TRBJ2-3, the complete variable domain is NAGVMQNPRHLVRRRGQEARLRCSPMKGHSHVYWYRQLPEEGLKFMVYLQKENIIDESGMPKERFSAEFPKEGPSILRIQQVVRGDSAAYFCASSPRDRGMDTQYFGPGTRLTVL.

The chain carries TRBV20-1 and TRBJ2-7, with a possible D match to TRBD1 (6 bases). CDR3 length: 13 amino acids. Trimming pared 4 bases from V and 2 bases from J, leaving 12 bases between. Germline-derived CDR1 and CDR2 are DFQATT and SNEGSKA (reference sequence). DNA for the CDR3: TGCAGTGCTATGTGGGACAAGCCCTACGAGCAGTACTTC. This translates into CSAMWDKPYEQYF.

This chain connects TRBV9 to TRBJ2-1; 7 nucleotides agree with TRBD2. The length of the CDR3 is 15 residues. V lost 0 bases to trimming and J lost 3 bases; unmatched junction nucleotides: 3. Germline V gene sequence: CDR1 SGDLS, CDR2 YYNGEE. CDR3 coding DNA: TGTGCCAGCAGCGTAGTGGCTAGCGGCTACAATGAGCAGTTCTTC. Encoded protein: CASSVVASGYNEQFF.

This clonotype was seen only once. The chain is built from TRBV20-1 and TRBJ2-1, with 12 bases identical to TRBD2. This CDR3 spans 18 amino acids. The ends lost 0 bases at V and 0 bases at J; junction bases unmatched: 6. Germline V CDR1 and CDR2: DFQATT, SNEGSKA (reference sequence). This CDR3 reads CSARDFRTSGTSYNEQFF. CDR3 nucleotide sequence: TGCAGTGCTAGAGATTTTCGGACTAGCGGGACCTCCTACAATGAGCAGTTCTTC.

The rearrangement uses TRBV4-2 and TRBJ2-3; no reliable D call. With 2 bases removed from V and 4 bases from J, the gap between germline ends came to 7 bases. The germline V gene has CDR1 LGHNA and CDR2 YNFKEQ. CDR3 length: 13 residues. The CDR3 spells CASSQIVADTQYF. The CDR3 region has the DNA TGTGCCAGCAGCCAAATCGTGGCAGATACGCAGTATTTT.